What follows are 15 T cell receptor beta chains derived from one specimen sequenced in a study of shared clonotypes between healthy human individuals. Some clones are missing from TCRdb's copy, which holds only in-frame ones; the method was immunoSEQ multiplex PCR. The data hold under 600,000 clones, with roughly 72% observed a single time. Sequencing was performed on PBMCs. The receptors originated from a woman aged 40 to 49 in good health. Some clones in this sample may be carry-over from other donors' samples.

The chain carries TRBV28 and TRBJ2-3; D might be TRBD1 or TRBD2, each matching 5 bases. V was cut by 6 bases and J by 5 bases, with 27 bases left in between. Germline assignment: CDR1 MDHEN and CDR2 SYDVKM. This CDR3 comprises 18 residues. In DNA, the CDR3 is TGTGCCAGCAGCCCACCTGAGGGTACGGGGCATAAAGGAGATACGCAGTATTTT. Protein sequence: CASSPPEGTGHKGDTQYF.

This clone has ten or more counts. The rearrangement joins TRBV2 to TRBJ2-3; TRBD2 is a possible D gene (5 bases). Germline lookup yields CDR1 SNHLY and CDR2 FYNNEI. The CDR3 has 15 residues. The V end lost 7 bases, the J end lost 1 base, and 15 bases lay between the germline ends. The DNA for the CDR3 is TGTGCCAGCAATCGGTCCCCGAGGGGCACAGATACGCAGTATTTT. Translation gives CASNRSPRGTDTQYF.

This rearrangement joins TRBV4-3 to TRBJ2-2; no reliable D call. The CDR3 contains 17 residues. Germline assignment: CDR1 LGHNA and CDR2 YSLEER. V lost 0 bases to trimming and J lost 4 bases, with 15 bases between them. The CDR3 DNA sequence: TGCGCCAGCAGCCAAGATAACTACCCCATGCTCACCGGGGAGCTGTTTTTT. Translated: CASSQDNYPMLTGELFF.

This chain connects TRBV11-3 to TRBJ2-5, with D unresolved. Germline CDR1 reads SGHNT; CDR2 reads YENEEA. Trimming removed 5 bases from V and 4 bases from J, with 11 bases in between. This CDR3 contains 13 residues. The CDR3 protein is CASSPGVGETQYF. The CDR3 DNA sequence: TGTGCCAGCAGCCCAGGAGTAGGAGAGACCCAGTACTTC.

This clone was found a few times. The rearrangement links TRBV30 to TRBJ1-5, with a weak D call TRBD1 (5 bases). Trimming removed 2 bases from V and 7 bases from J, with 18 bases in between. Germline values: CDR1 GTSNPN, CDR2 SVGIG (reference sequence). There are 15 residues in the CDR3. Here the CDR3 reads CAWSPGEGHTQPQHF. The CDR3 DNA reads TGTGCCTGGAGTCCTGGGGAGGGGCATACACAGCCCCAGCATTTT.

The sample holds a few counts of this clone. Other DNA variants within this sample encode the same CDR3. The chain joins TRBV30 to TRBJ1-5; no clear D gene. The CDR3 is 11 residues long. V lost 0 bases and J 8 bases, leaving 5 bases between the germline ends. Germline V gives CDR1 GTSNPN, CDR2 SVGIG (reference sequence). CDR3: CAWSVGEPQHF. The CDR3, as DNA: TGTGCCTGGAGTGTGGGAGAGCCCCAGCATTTT.

V is TRBV6-1 and J is TRBJ2-3; D not resolved. Germline CDR1 reads MNHNS; CDR2 reads SASEGT. Trimming took off 2 bases at V and 0 bases at J, with 15 bases between the two ends. The CDR3 contains 17 residues. The chain's CDR3 is CASSEYIYGSSTDTQYF. The CDR3 DNA reads as TGTGCCAGCAGTGAATACATTTACGGGTCTAGCACAGATACGCAGTATTTT.

This clone was counted at least ten times. The chain links TRBV7-2 to TRBJ2-2; TRBD2 aligns across 9 bases. From germline, CDR1 is SGHTA and CDR2 FQGNSA. CDR3 length: 15 residues. Losses at the gene ends were 7 bases for V and 6 bases for J; bases not matched to a gene: 9. CDR3 in amino acids: CASKRAGGTAGELFF. The CDR3 DNA reads TGTGCCAGCAAACGAGCGGGAGGAACGGCCGGGGAGCTGTTTTTT.

The chain has TRBV29-1 and TRBJ2-1; no clear D gene. Germline V CDR1 and CDR2: SQVTM, ANQGSEA. The CDR3 totals 10 residues. The DNA for the CDR3 is TGCAGTAGCATATACAATGAGCAGTTCTTC. It specifies CSSIYNEQFF.

The V call is TRBV28, the J call TRBJ2-7; D ambiguous. CDR1 MDHEN and CDR2 SYDVKM come from the germline V gene. This CDR3 spans 11 amino acids. V was shortened by 6 bases and J by 6 bases, with 9 bases between the two germline ends. As DNA, the CDR3 is TGTGCCAGCAGATCCGAGCTCGAGCAGTACTTC. This sequence encodes CASRSELEQYF.

The rearrangement links TRBV10-2 to TRBJ1-2; 10 positions agree with TRBD1. Germline-derived CDR1 and CDR2 are WSHSY and SAAADI. The CDR3 length is 15 residues. V lost 0 bases and J lost 7; bases outside the gene matches: 5. The CDR3 spells CASSESSRTGGGYTF. The DNA of the CDR3 is TGCGCCAGCAGTGAGTCGAGCCGGACAGGGGGTGGCTACACCTTC.

The rearrangement uses TRBV5-5 and TRBJ2-7, with 8 positions matching TRBD1. Germline lookup yields CDR1 SGHKS and CDR2 YYEKEE (reference sequence). After removal of 4 bases from V and 3 bases from J, the junction contained 9 bases not matched to a gene. This CDR3 has 15 amino acids. The chain's CDR3 is CASSQDQGAHYEQYF. The DNA for the CDR3 is TGTGCCAGCAGCCAAGACCAGGGGGCCCACTACGAGCAGTACTTC.

The genes are TRBV13 and TRBJ2-7; either TRBD1 or TRBD2 may fit D (6 bases each). In germline, CDR1 is PRHDT, CDR2 FYEKMQ (reference sequence). This CDR3 has 17 amino acids. V was pared by 6 bases and J by 2 bases, with 23 bases between. The CDR3 bases are TGTGCCAGCAGACGGAAGGGGGGAAGGGAGATGACCTACGAGCAGTACTTC. Its translation: CASRRKGGREMTYEQYF.

The V and J genes are TRBV5-4 and TRBJ2-7; 11 nucleotides line up with TRBD1. V shed 4 bases, J shed 5 bases, and the junction held 2 bases outside the gene matches. Germline loops: CDR1 SGHNT, CDR2 YYREEE (reference sequence). CDR3 size: 13 residues. The CDR3 bases are TGTGCCAGCAGCCCGGGACAGGGGGACGAGCAGTACTTC. Its translation is CASSPGQGDEQYF.

The chain couples TRBV20-1 to TRBJ2-7; no definite D call. Germline CDR1 DFQATT, CDR2 SNEGSKA (reference sequence). The CDR3 covers 11 residues. V was trimmed by 7 bases and J by 4 bases, leaving 11 bases between them. The CDR3 sequence: CSVRTEYEQYF. The DNA for the CDR3 is TGCAGTGTTCGGACGGAATACGAGCAGTACTTC.